This T cell receptor beta chain was identified during a study of blood T cell repertoires in COVID-19. Turning to the study itself: Researchers got acute and convalescent COVID-19 samples from the United States, Italy and Spain.

Authors' data handling: Amplification with reference gene primers provided the estimates of nucleated cell counts. Sequenced by immunoSEQ multiplex PCR; TCRdb stores in-frame clones only, minus some. V, J and clone size reflect that table, while D and trimming were determined from the DNA. The data contain about 90,000 clones, approximately 76% of them singletons. Trimming took 1 base from V and 3 from J, leaving 13 bases between them. The germline gives CDR1 MGHDK, CDR2 SYGVNS. The CDR3 runs to 15 residues. The receptor's source is a man aged 65 to 85 with acute or convalescent COVID-19. J is TRBJ2-7 and V is TRBV25-1; tentatively, D is TRBD2 (6 bases). The material sequenced was peripheral blood. The CDR3 nucleotides read TGTGCCAGCAGTGAATCGGCGGGACTTAGCTACGAGCAGTACTTC. The encoded protein is CASSESAGLSYEQYF.